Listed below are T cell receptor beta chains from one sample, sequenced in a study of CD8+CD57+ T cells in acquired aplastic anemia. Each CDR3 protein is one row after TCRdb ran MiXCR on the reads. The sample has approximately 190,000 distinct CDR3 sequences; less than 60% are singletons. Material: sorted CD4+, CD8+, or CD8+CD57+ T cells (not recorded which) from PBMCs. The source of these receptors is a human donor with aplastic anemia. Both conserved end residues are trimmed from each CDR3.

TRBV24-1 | ATSDSSGAGGYT
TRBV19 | ATLSPGSYEQY
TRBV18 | ASSPIWGSQETQY
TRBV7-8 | ASNEMTGNTGELF
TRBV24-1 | ATSDTGQADTQY
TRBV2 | ASSEGVGRQTQY
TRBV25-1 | ASRGTGFCNEQF
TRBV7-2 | ASSLMTGPYEQY
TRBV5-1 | ASSLNYNEQF
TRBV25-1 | ASSGLGTVAEAF
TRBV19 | ASYLGNEQF
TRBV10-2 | ASSVPSLFGNYGYT
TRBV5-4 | ASRVGGTYGYT
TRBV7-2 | ASSFSGTAAYEQY
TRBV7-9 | ASSSMDRGGGYT
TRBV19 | ASNKGGEQF
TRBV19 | ASSASDGHSYEQY
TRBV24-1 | ATSEPFDREATNEKLF
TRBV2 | ASSAGAREKLF
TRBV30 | AWVGWTLPETQY
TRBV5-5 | ASSPLGRTNEKLF
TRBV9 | ASSVGLELREQY
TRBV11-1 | ASSLDEDRGYT
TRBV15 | ATSQLGSKSYEQY
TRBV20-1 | SAPPGRGLLSAF